This TCR beta chain appears in the sequencing data of a study of cytomegalovirus exposure and HLA in healthy donors. Study observations and caveats: Listed as cytomegalovirus-associated were 150 or so TCR beta chains.

Sequenced by immunoSEQ multiplex PCR; TCRdb stores in-frame clones only, minus some. The data contain about 360,000 clones, approximately 90% of them singletons. To note about this clone: The antigen remains unidentified.

The CDR3 length is 14 residues. Germline lookup yields CDR1 KGHSH and CDR2 LQKENI. The V segment lost 3 bases and the J segment 2 bases; nucleotides outside the gene matches: 2. The source of this sequence is a young woman in good health and CMV-seronegative. Source material: PBMCs. The chain employs TRBV18 and TRBJ2-3; 7 bases fit TRBD2. The CDR3 sequence: CASSPGLNTDTQYF. The CDR3 bases are TGTGCCAGCTCACCGGGACTAAACACAGATACGCAGTATTTT. Full variable domain (remainder filled in from reference TRBV18 and TRBJ2-3): NAGVMQNPRHLVRRRGQEARLRCSPMKGHSHVYWYRQLPEEGLKFMVYLQKENIIDESGMPKERFSAEFPKEGPSILRIQQVVRGDSAAYFCASSPGLNTDTQYFGPGTRLTVL.